A selection of T cell receptor beta chains follows, all from one sample in a study of blood T cell repertoires in COVID-19. TCRdb keeps only in-frame clones here, not all; method: immunoSEQ multiplex PCR. In the table there are 400,000 to 550,000 clones, around 88% of which are singletons. The sample comprised peripheral blood. These receptors were obtained from a woman aged 25-40 years with acute or convalescent COVID-19. CDR3s include the opening cysteine and the closing phenylalanine or tryptophan. A D gene is named only where the DNA matches it firmly. Clone size is stated in some rows and not others, as once, few, many or a class when expanded.

. | . | 14 | TRBJ1-4 | TRBV5-1 | CASSPLVTNEKLFF | TGCGCCAGCAGCCCTTTAGTGACTAATGAAAAACTGTTTTTT
. | TRBD1 | 15 | TRBJ1-5 | TRBV9 | CASSAGTGGGQPQHF | TGTGCCAGCAGCGCCGGGACAGGGGGTGGTCAGCCCCAGCATTTT
. | . | 15 | TRBJ2-7 | TRBV3-1/TRBV3-2 | CASSHLGQSKYEQYF | TGTGCCAGCAGCCACTTGGGGCAGTCGAAATACGAGCAGTACTTC
. | . | 15 | TRBJ2-2 | TRBV7-9 | CASSPRTQLAGELFF | TGTGCCAGCAGCCCGAGGACTCAGTTGGCCGGGGAGCTGTTTTTT
. | TRBD1 | 16 | TRBJ1-4 | TRBV11-2 | CASSPDRGRGNEKLFF | TGTGCCAGCAGCCCGGACAGGGGGCGCGGGAATGAAAAACTGTTTTTT
. | . | 14 | TRBJ1-4 | TRBV6-5 | CASSYGRGNEKLFF | TGTGCCAGCAGTTATGGTCGGGGTAATGAAAAACTGTTTTTT
. | . | 13 | TRBJ1-1 | TRBV27 | CASTDSFNTEAFF | TGTGCCAGCACGGACAGTTTTAACACTGAAGCTTTCTTT
once | . | 15 | TRBJ1-6 | TRBV28 | CASRLTQGTNSPLHF | TGTGCCAGCAGGCTAACTCAGGGAACCAATTCACCCCTCCACTTT
few | . | 14 | TRBJ1-6 | TRBV14 | CASSQDRVTSPLHF | TGTGCCAGCAGCCAAGATAGAGTAACTTCACCCCTCCACTTT
. | . | 20 | TRBJ2-4 | TRBV29-1 | CSVPPARDESSQGAKNIQYF | TGCAGCGTCCCCCCCGCCAGGGATGAGTCGTCCCAGGGAGCCAAAAACATTCAGTACTTC
. | . | 13 | TRBJ2-5 | TRBV5-1 | CASADSDTETQYF | TGCGCCAGCGCCGACAGTGACACCGAGACCCAGTACTTC
. | TRBD2 | 15 | TRBJ2-2 | TRBV10-1 | CASSASGTNTGELFF | TGCGCCAGCAGTGCCAGCGGGACGAACACCGGGGAGCTGTTTTTT
. | . | 16 | TRBJ2-3 | TRBV3-1/TRBV3-2 | CASNPGLVLGTDTQYF | TGTGCCAGCAATCCAGGGTTAGTCCTTGGCACAGATACGCAGTATTTT
. | . | 14 | TRBJ2-1 | TRBV7-2 | CASSLGEIQGGQFF | TGTGCCAGCAGCTTAGGAGAGATTCAGGGGGGGCAGTTCTTC